This TCR beta chain was observed in a study of T cell repertoires in cytomegalovirus infection. A single record per CDR3 protein comes from TCRdb applying MiXCR to the reads. Among a few hundred thousand distinct CDR3 sequences listed, roughly 15% were seen once. This clonotype has a handful of counts. CDR1 is SNHLY, CDR2 FYNNEI, per germline. This CDR3 is 16 amino acids long. Unmatched junction bases numbered 11, after V lost 5 bases and J lost 1 base. The sequence came from a human donor in good health (CMV status not recorded). Some clones in this sample may be carry-over from other donors' samples. The V call is TRBV2, the J call TRBJ2-7, with 7 bases matching TRBD1. Sample: PBMCs. The CDR3 loop reads CASSQRDSAISYEQYF. For the CDR3, the DNA is TGTGCCAGCAGTCAACGGGACAGTGCCATTTCCTACGAGCAGTACTTC.